The 29 T cell receptor beta chains in this list originate from one sample, sequenced in a study of blood T cell repertoires in COVID-19. The data were produced by immunoSEQ multiplex PCR, yet TCRdb's version contains in-frame clones alone and is incomplete. The sample holds approximately 200,000 clones, about 81% seen once. Sequenced material: peripheral blood. These TCRs come from a woman of 80 years or more with COVID-19, enrolled during active disease.

This clone was counted between two and nine times. The chain joins TRBV12-5 to TRBJ1-5; 8 bases are shared with TRBD1. Germline V gives CDR1 LGHNT, CDR2 FRNRAP. V was pared by 3 bases and J by 4 bases, with 14 bases of the junction left unmatched. CDR3 length: 18 residues. The chain's CDR3 is CASGFEPKDRVENQPQHF. The CDR3 coding sequence is TGTGCTAGTGGTTTCGAACCGAAGGACAGGGTCGAGAATCAGCCCCAGCATTTT. Full variable domain (remainder filled in from reference TRBV12-5 and TRBJ1-5): DARVTQTPRHKVTEMGQEVTMRCQPILGHNTVFWYRQTMMQGLELLAYFRNRAPLDDSGMPKDRFSAEMPDATLATLKIQPSEPRDSAVYFCASGFEPKDRVENQPQHFGDGTRLSIL.

The genes are TRBV7-9 and TRBJ2-7; TRBD2 aligns across 11 bases. CDR3 length equals 14 residues. Trimming cost V 8 bases and J 0 bases; bases outside gene matches: 3. The germline V gene encodes CDR1 SEHNR and CDR2 FQNEAQ (reference sequence). The CDR3 DNA reads TGTGCCAGCCTACTAGCGGGGGCCTCCTACGAGCAGTACTTC. Translated: CASLLAGASYEQYF.

This clone was picked up a small number of times. The chain couples TRBV6-4 to TRBJ1-6, with 7 positions matching TRBD1. The CDR3 covers 20 residues. From germline, CDR1 is MRHNA and CDR2 SNTAGT. The junction had 18 bases not matched to a gene; V was cut back by 2 bases and J by 5 bases. The DNA for the CDR3 is TGTGCCAGCAGTGACCCGCCCGTCCCTCCCGGGACAGAAAATAATTCACCCCTCCACTTT. Protein: CASSDPPVPPGTENNSPLHF.

The J gene is TRBJ2-4, the V gene TRBV9; D might be TRBD2 (7 bases). The V and J ends lost 4 bases and 0 bases respectively, with 32 bases between them. CDR3 length: 22 residues. CDR1 is SGDLS, CDR2 YYNGEE, per germline. As DNA, the CDR3 is TGTGCCAGCAGCCCGGGAGGAGGAGGGGGACACTATCTGGAGGGAGCCAAAAACATTCAGTACTTC. Translated: CASSPGGGGGHYLEGAKNIQYF.

The J gene is TRBJ1-1, the V gene TRBV6-5, with D maybe TRBD1 (5 bases). Trimming shortened V by 5 bases and J by 1 base, and 11 bases separated the two germline ends. Per germline, CDR1 MNHEY and CDR2 SVGAGI. This CDR3 region has 14 residues. The CDR3 coding sequence is TGTGCCAGCAGTCTACTCGGACAGAACACTGAAGCTTTCTTT. As protein: CASSLLGQNTEAFF.

A few counts support this clone. This chain uses TRBV5-1 with TRBJ2-2, with 11 nucleotides matching TRBD2. V lost 5 bases to trimming and J lost 4 bases; unmatched junction nucleotides: 4. Germline V CDR1 and CDR2: SGHRS, YFSETQ. This CDR3 contains 15 residues. CDR3 in amino acids: CASRGLAALTGELFF. In DNA form, the CDR3 reads TGCGCCAGCAGGGGACTAGCGGCCCTCACCGGGGAGCTGTTTTTT.

In the case of this clone: Other DNA sequences in the same sample also yield this CDR3. The CDR3 loop is CASSLRQGGNEQFF. In nucleotides, the CDR3 is TGTGCCAGCAGCCTGAGACAGGGTGGGAATGAGCAGTTCTTC. The chain employs TRBV11-3 and TRBJ2-1, with 7 nucleotides matching TRBD1. Germline loops: CDR1 SGHNT, CDR2 YENEEA. V was clipped by 5 bases and J by 7 bases; unmatched bases: 8. The CDR3 contains 14 residues.

The V gene is TRBV4-1, the J gene TRBJ1-1; D not resolved. CDR3 length: 15 residues. V dropped 2 bases and J dropped 1 base, with 11 bases sitting between them. CDR1 and CDR2 from the germline V gene are MGHRA and YSYEKL. CDR3 nucleotides: TGCGCCAGCAGCCAAATGGCCCAGGCGAACACTGAAGCTTTCTTT. It encodes CASSQMAQANTEAFF.

The table lists this clone with a count of one. J is TRBJ1-1 and V is TRBV27, with 8 bases identical to TRBD1. The junction had 3 bases not matched to a gene; V was cut back by 8 bases and J by 4 bases. The CDR3 covers 12 residues. CDR1 is MNHEY and CDR2 is SMNVEV in the germline V gene (reference sequence). The CDR3: CASRTGRTEAFF. Written as DNA, the CDR3 is TGTGCCAGCCGGACAGGGCGCACTGAAGCTTTCTTT.

The chain recombines TRBV5-1 with TRBJ1-6; TRBD1 matches 8 bases. CDR1 is SGHRS and CDR2 is YFSETQ in the germline V gene. The CDR3 covers 14 residues. Trimming at V came to 4 bases and at J to 9 bases, leaving 6 bases not matched to a gene. CDR3 region: CASSPTGGGSPLHF. CDR3 DNA sequence: TGCGCCAGCAGCCCTACAGGGGGGGGTTCACCCCTCCACTTT.

The chain couples TRBV19 to TRBJ1-5, with D perhaps matching TRBD1 (6 bases). The ends were cut back, 3 bases at V and 2 bases at J, with 11 bases in the middle. This CDR3 has 15 amino acids. Germline CDR1 is LNHDA and CDR2 is SQIVND (reference sequence). CDR3 region: CASSIRGLRNQPQHF. The DNA of the CDR3 is TGTGCCAGTAGTATCAGGGGTTTGCGCAATCAGCCCCAGCATTTT.

This clone has only a few counts. V usage is TRBV5-5 and J usage is TRBJ1-2, with a tentative D call TRBD1 (5 bases). CDR1 and CDR2 (germline): SGHKS, YYEKEE (reference sequence). This CDR3 has 15 residues. Between the trimmed V and J ends, which lost 2 bases and 4 bases, there was a span of 15 bases. CDR3 protein: CASSFVQGLGYGYTF. CDR3 nucleotides: TGTGCCAGCAGCTTTGTCCAGGGACTAGGCTATGGCTACACCTTC.

This chain links TRBV29-1 with TRBJ2-7, with 7 bases fitting TRBD1. Looked up from germline, CDR1 is SQVTM and CDR2 is ANQGSEA. Trimming at V came to 3 bases and at J to 3 bases, leaving 11 bases not matched to a gene. This CDR3 has 15 amino acids. CDR3 in DNA: TGCAGCGTTGACGGGCTGCCGGGACAGATCTACGAGCAGTACTTC. Translated, it gives CSVDGLPGQIYEQYF.

The V and J genes are TRBV19 and TRBJ2-7; no clear D gene. V shed 5 bases and J shed 2 bases, with 7 bases lying between them. Germline CDR1 reads LNHDA; CDR2 reads SQIVND (reference sequence). This CDR3 spans 12 amino acids. The CDR3: CASSPSAYEQYF. The CDR3, as DNA: TGTGCCAGTAGTCCCTCAGCCTACGAGCAGTACTTC.

This clone was seen only a few times. The chain employs TRBV6-6 and TRBJ2-7; D possibly corresponds to TRBD2 (7 bases). This CDR3 is 13 amino acids long. The germline V gene encodes CDR1 MNHNY and CDR2 SVGAGI (reference sequence). Trimming took off 4 bases at V and 6 bases at J, with 13 bases between the two ends. The CDR3: CASSLREGGEQYF. CDR3 DNA sequence: TGTGCCAGCAGTTTGAGGGAGGGGGGCGAGCAGTACTTC.

The genes are TRBV3-1 (or the pseudogene TRBV3-2) and TRBJ1-1; 7 bases agree with TRBD1. CDR1 and CDR2 (germline): LGHDT, YNNKEL (reference sequence). The CDR3 contains 15 residues. Trimming cost V 3 bases and J 1 base; bases outside gene matches: 5. CDR3 nucleotides: TGTGCCAGCAGCCACCGACAGGGACAGAACACTGAAGCTTTCTTT. Protein sequence: CASSHRQGQNTEAFF.

V is TRBV28 and J is TRBJ2-4; 13 bases are a match to TRBD2. The CDR3 is made up of 15 amino acids. The ends lost 4 bases at V and 8 bases at J; junction bases unmatched: 5. CDR1 and CDR2 (germline): MDHEN, SYDVKM. CDR3 sequence reads: CASSSRLAGGYIQYF. The CDR3 DNA reads TGTGCCAGCAGTTCGAGACTAGCGGGAGGATACATTCAGTACTTC.

The V gene is TRBV30, the J gene TRBJ2-3; 7 nucleotides agree with TRBD1. CDR3 length: 14 residues. CDR1 is GTSNPN, CDR2 SVGIG, per germline (reference sequence). Trimming removed 5 bases from V and 0 bases from J; junction bases left unmatched: 5. The CDR3 region has the DNA TGTGCCTGGCGCGACAGGGCGAGCACAGATACGCAGTATTTT. This encodes CAWRDRASTDTQYF.

For the CDR3, the DNA is TGTGCCAGAACCCAGGGAGGGCCTGGCTACACCTTC. It yields the protein CARTQGGPGYTF. The chain couples TRBV21-1 to TRBJ1-2. TRBV21-1 is a pseudogene segment. The CDR3 sequence is 12 residues long.

The chain combines TRBV27 with TRBJ2-1; no reliable D call. The V gene's germline CDR1 is MNHEY and CDR2 SMNVEV (reference sequence). The length of the CDR3 is 14 residues. Trimming cost V 2 bases and J 1 base, with 6 bases left between them. CDR3 nucleotides: TGTGCCAGCAGTTTACGCGTTTCCTACAATGAGCAGTTCTTC. Its translation is CASSLRVSYNEQFF.

The chain carries TRBV7-8 and TRBJ2-7; 8 nucleotides align to TRBD2. The V segment lost 5 bases and the J segment 2 bases; nucleotides outside the gene matches: 8. The germline gives CDR1 SGHVS, CDR2 FQNEAQ. This CDR3 is built from 15 residues. CDR3 in DNA: TGTGCCAGCAGCACTAGCGGAGCGGGACCCTACGAGCAGTACTTC. Translated: CASSTSGAGPYEQYF.

The chain has TRBV9 and TRBJ2-3; TRBD2 aligns across 8 bases. Germline CDR1 is SGDLS and CDR2 is YYNGEE. The CDR3 is made up of 15 amino acids. The V gene end was trimmed by 4 bases and the J gene end by 2 bases; junction bases not matched to a gene: 6. The CDR3 DNA sequence: TGTGCCAGCAGCACCGGACTAGCCGCCACAGATACGCAGTATTTT. Amino acid sequence: CASSTGLAATDTQYF.

The J gene is TRBJ1-1, the V gene TRBV15; TRBD1 is a possible D gene (5 bases). The CDR3 sequence is 14 residues long. V lost 1 base and J 3 bases, leaving 9 bases between the germline ends. Germline V lookup: CDR1 LNHNV, CDR2 YYDKDF (reference sequence). The chain's CDR3 is CATSRGDLHTEAFF. In DNA, the CDR3 is TGTGCCACCAGCAGAGGGGACTTACACACTGAAGCTTTCTTT.

This clone was recorded once. The chain is built from TRBV5-1 and TRBJ2-7, with 12 bases matching TRBD2. The trim removed 4 bases at V and 2 bases at J, leaving 4 bases unmatched. CDR3 length: 15 residues. CDR1 and CDR2 (germline): SGHRS, YFSETQ. The CDR3 DNA reads TGCGCCAGCAGCCCAAGGACTAGCGGGACCTACGAGCAGTACTTC. This sequence encodes CASSPRTSGTYEQYF.

The rearrangement uses TRBV3-1 (or the pseudogene TRBV3-2) and TRBJ2-7; 10 bases are shared with TRBD2. This CDR3 is built from 16 residues. CDR1 is LGHDT, CDR2 YNNKEL, per germline (reference sequence). The V and J ends lost 0 bases and 2 bases, in that order; junction bases with no gene match: 4. The CDR3 sequence: CASSQERAGGPYEQYF. Written as DNA, the CDR3 is TGTGCCAGCAGCCAAGAGAGAGCGGGAGGGCCCTACGAGCAGTACTTC.

This sequence joins TRBV18 and TRBJ1-6; a possible D gene is TRBD1 (6 bases). V lost 3 bases and J lost 7, with 10 bases in between. This CDR3 has 14 residues. Germline assignment: CDR1 KGHSH and CDR2 LQKENI. CDR3 residues: CASSPTGLNSPLHF. The CDR3 nucleotides read TGTGCCAGCTCACCTACAGGGCTCAATTCACCCCTCCACTTT.

This clone occurred once. The V gene is TRBV5-8, the J gene TRBJ2-3, with D perhaps matching TRBD2 (6 bases). V lost 2 bases and J 0 bases, leaving 16 bases between the germline ends. This CDR3 is 17 amino acids long. Germline assignment: CDR1 SGHTS and CDR2 YDEGEE. CDR3 region: CASSFGGTGKSTDTQYF. DNA of the CDR3: TGTGCCAGCAGCTTCGGGGGAACGGGGAAGAGCACAGATACGCAGTATTTT. Using reference TRBV5-8 and TRBJ2-3 for the parts outside the CDR3, the full variable domain is EAGVTQSPTHLIKTRGQQATLRCSPISGHTSVYWYQQALGLGLQFLLWYDEGEERNRGNFPPRFSGRQFPNYSSELNVNALELEDSALYLCASSFGGTGKSTDTQYFGPGTRLTVL.

A word on this clone: Distinct nucleotide sequences in the sample also encode this CDR3. The chain combines TRBV5-1 with TRBJ2-7; 10 bases are a match to TRBD1. CDR3 length: 15 residues. The V segment lost 0 bases and the J segment 2 bases; nucleotides outside the gene matches: 2. The germline V gene has CDR1 SGHRS and CDR2 YFSETQ. Here the CDR3 reads CASSLGGTGAYEQYF. CDR3 in DNA: TGCGCCAGCAGCTTGGGAGGGACAGGGGCCTACGAGCAGTACTTC.

The rearrangement links TRBV3-1 (or the pseudogene TRBV3-2) to TRBJ2-2; 7 bases match TRBD2. The CDR3 length is 17 residues. Per germline, CDR1 LGHDT and CDR2 YNNKEL (reference sequence). Unmatched junction bases numbered 11, after V lost 0 bases and J lost 7 bases. The CDR3: CASSQEWVGGPGGELFF. In DNA, the CDR3 is TGTGCCAGCAGCCAAGAGTGGGTGGGAGGGCCTGGCGGGGAGCTGTTTTTT.